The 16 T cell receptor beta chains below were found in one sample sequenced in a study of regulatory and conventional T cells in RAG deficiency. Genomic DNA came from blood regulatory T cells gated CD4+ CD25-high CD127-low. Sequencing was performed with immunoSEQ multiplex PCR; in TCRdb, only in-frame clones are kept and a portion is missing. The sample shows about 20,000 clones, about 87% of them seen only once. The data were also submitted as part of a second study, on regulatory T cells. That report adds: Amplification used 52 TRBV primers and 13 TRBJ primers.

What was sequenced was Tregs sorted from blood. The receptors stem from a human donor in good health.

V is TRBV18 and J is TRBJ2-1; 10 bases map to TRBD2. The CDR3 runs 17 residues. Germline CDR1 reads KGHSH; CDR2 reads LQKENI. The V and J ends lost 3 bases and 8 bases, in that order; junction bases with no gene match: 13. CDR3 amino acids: CASSPKIAGGEGDEQFF. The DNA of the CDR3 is TGTGCCAGCTCACCGAAAATAGCGGGGGGAGAGGGAGATGAGCAGTTCTTC. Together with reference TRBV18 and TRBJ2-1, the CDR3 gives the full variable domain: NAGVMQNPRHLVRRRGQEARLRCSPMKGHSHVYWYRQLPEEGLKFMVYLQKENIIDESGMPKERFSAEFPKEGPSILRIQQVVRGDSAAYFCASSPKIAGGEGDEQFFGPGTRLTVL.

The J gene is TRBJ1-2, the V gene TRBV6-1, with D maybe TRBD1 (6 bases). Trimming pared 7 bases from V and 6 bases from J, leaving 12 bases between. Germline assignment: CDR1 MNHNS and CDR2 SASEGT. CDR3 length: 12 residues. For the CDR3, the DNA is TGTGCCAGCAAGGGGGGGCCGAATGGCTACACCTTC. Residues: CASKGGPNGYTF.

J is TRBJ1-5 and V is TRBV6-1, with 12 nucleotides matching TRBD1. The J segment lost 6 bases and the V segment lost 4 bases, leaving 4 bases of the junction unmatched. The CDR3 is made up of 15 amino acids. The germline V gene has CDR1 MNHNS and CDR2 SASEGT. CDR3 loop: CASSGRDRGLQPQHF. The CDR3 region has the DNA TGTGCCAGCAGTGGTCGGGACAGGGGGCTTCAGCCCCAGCATTTT.

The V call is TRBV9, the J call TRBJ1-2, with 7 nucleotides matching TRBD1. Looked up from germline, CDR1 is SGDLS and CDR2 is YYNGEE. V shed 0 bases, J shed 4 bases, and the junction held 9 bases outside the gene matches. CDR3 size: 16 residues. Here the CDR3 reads CASSVGSGQGGYGYTF. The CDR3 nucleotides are TGTGCCAGCAGCGTAGGGTCTGGGCAGGGGGGCTATGGCTACACCTTC.

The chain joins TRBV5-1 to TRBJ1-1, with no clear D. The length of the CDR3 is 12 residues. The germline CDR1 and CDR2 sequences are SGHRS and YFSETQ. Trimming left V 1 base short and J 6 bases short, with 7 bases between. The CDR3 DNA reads TGCGCCAGCAGCTTGCCCGGTGCTGAAGCTTTCTTT. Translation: CASSLPGAEAFF.

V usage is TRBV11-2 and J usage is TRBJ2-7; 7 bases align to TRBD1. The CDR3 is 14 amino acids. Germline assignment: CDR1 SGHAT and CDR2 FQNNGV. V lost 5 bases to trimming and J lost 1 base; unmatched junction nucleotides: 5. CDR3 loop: CASSRSTGSYEQYF. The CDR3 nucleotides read TGTGCCAGCAGCCGCTCGACAGGGTCCTACGAGCAGTACTTC.

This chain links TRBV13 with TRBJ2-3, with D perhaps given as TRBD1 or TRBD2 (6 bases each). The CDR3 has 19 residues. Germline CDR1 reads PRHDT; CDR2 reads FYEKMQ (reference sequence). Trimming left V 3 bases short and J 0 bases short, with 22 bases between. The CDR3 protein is CASSFRRGGLSGSTDTQYF. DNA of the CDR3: TGTGCCAGCAGCTTTCGCCGAGGGGGGTTAAGCGGAAGCACAGATACGCAGTATTTT.

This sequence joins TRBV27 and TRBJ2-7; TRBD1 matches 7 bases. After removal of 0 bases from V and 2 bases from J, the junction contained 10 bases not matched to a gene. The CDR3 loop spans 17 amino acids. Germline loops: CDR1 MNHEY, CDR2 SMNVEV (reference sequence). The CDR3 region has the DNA TGTGCCAGCAGTTTATCCTTCGTCCCGGGACAGACCTACGAGCAGTACTTC. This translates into CASSLSFVPGQTYEQYF.

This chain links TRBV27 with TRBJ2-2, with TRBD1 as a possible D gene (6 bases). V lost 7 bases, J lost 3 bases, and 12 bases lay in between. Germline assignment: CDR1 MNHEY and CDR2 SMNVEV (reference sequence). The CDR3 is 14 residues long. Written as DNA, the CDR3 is TGTGCCAGCAAACTAACAGGGTACACCGGGGAGCTGTTTTTT. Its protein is CASKLTGYTGELFF.

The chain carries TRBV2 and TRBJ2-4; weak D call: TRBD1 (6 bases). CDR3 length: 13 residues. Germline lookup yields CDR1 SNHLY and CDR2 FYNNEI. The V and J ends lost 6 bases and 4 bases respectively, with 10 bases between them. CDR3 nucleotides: TGTGCCAGCAGCCCAGACAGGAAAAACATTCAGTACTTC. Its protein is CASSPDRKNIQYF.

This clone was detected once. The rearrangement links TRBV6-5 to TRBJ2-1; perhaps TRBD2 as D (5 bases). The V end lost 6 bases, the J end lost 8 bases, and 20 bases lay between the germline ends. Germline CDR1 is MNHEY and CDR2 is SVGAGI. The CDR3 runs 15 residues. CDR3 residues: CASSPPGKRLDEQFF. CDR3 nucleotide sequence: TGTGCCAGCAGCCCGCCGGGAAAAAGACTGGATGAGCAGTTCTTC.

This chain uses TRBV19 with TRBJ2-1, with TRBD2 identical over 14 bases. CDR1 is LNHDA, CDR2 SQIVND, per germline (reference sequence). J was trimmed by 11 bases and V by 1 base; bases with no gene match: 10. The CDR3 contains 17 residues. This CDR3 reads CASSIGRLAGGQNKQFF. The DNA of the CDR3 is TGTGCCAGTAGTATAGGGAGACTAGCGGGAGGGCAAAATAAGCAGTTCTTC.

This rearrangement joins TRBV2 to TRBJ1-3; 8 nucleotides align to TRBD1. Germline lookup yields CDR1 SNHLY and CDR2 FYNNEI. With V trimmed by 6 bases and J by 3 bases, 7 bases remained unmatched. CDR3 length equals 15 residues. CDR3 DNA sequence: TGTGCCAGCAGACGGACAGGGATAAGTGGAAACACCATATATTTT. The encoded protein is CASRRTGISGNTIYF. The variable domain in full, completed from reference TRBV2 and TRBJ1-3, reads EPEVTQTPSHQVTQMGQEVILRCVPISNHLYFYWYRQILGQKVEFLVSFYNNEISEKSEIFDDQFSVERPDGSNFTLKIRSTKLEDSAMYFCASRRTGISGNTIYFGEGSWLTVV.

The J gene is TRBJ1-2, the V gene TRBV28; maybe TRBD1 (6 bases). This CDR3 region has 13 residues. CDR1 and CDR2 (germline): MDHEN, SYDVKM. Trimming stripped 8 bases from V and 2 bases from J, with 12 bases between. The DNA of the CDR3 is TGTGCCAGCGGAAACAGGGAGAACTATGGCTACACCTTC. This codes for CASGNRENYGYTF.

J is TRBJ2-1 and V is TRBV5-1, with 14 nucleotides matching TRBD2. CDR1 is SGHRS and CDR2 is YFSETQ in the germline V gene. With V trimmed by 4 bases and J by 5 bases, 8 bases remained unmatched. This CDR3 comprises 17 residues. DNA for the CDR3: TGCGCCAGCAGCCCGGGGACTAGCGGGAGTTGGGACAATGAGCAGTTCTTC. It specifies CASSPGTSGSWDNEQFF.

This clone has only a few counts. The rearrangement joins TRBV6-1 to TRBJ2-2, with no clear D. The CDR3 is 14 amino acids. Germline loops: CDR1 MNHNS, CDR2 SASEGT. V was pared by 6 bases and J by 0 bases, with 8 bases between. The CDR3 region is CASRAGPNTGELFF. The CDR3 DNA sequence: TGTGCCAGCAGGGCCGGCCCGAACACCGGGGAGCTGTTTTTT.